This T cell receptor (beta chain) was recovered during a study of blood T cells in healthy people across ages. A second PCR, run for about 7 to 12 cycles, used a sample-barcoded 5' primer plus a J-beta primer mix. TCRdb reprocessed the 5' RACE reads with MiXCR, giving one entry per CDR3 protein. The sample has around 940,000 distinct CDR3 sequences; roughly 51% are singletons. The CDR3 contains 11 residues. The ends were cut back, 7 bases at V and 6 bases at J, with 9 bases in the middle. A word on this clonotype: As yet, its antigen is unknown.

The study's findings and limits: With age, beta diversity per million T cells declined roughly linearly, significantly by approximately 41.

The rearrangement uses TRBV12-3 or TRBV12-4 and TRBJ1-2, with D hard to call. The clonotype originates from an older woman in good health. Material: blood. CDR3 coding DNA: TGTGCCAGCACCTCCGGAGATGGCTACACCTTC. Protein sequence: CASTSGDGYTF.